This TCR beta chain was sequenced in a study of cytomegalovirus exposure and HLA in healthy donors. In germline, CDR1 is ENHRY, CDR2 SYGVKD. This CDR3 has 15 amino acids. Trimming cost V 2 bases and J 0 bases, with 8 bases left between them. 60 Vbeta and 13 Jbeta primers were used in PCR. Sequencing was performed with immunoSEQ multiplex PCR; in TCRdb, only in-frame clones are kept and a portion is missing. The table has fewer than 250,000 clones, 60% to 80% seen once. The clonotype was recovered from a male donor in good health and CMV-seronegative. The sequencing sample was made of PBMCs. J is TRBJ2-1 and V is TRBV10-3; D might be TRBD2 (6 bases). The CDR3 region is CAISERESSYNEQFF. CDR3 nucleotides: TGTGCCATCAGTGAGCGGGAGAGCTCCTACAATGAGCAGTTCTTC.